Each of the 4 T cell receptor beta chains below was sequenced from the same sample in a study of shared clonotypes between healthy human individuals (dated by TCRdb to the early 2020s). CD8 naive samples were obtained by positive selection for CCR7 among CD45RO-negative cells, yielding a CD45RA+CCR7+ population from which TemRA cells were excluded. Library construction relied on the immunoSEQ multiplex PCR assay. TCRdb obtained this table from immuneACCESS and retained in-frame rearrangements with V and J assigned. These tables miss some clones; where compared with another copy, unresolved V genes account for less than half of the shortfall, and the remainder is unexplained. Present in this sample are 750,000 to 1,000,000 clones, around 93% of which were seen just once. The ten largest clones add up to about 25% of the sample. Sequenced: naive CD8+ T cells sorted from blood. This specimen's cell subset or site label, interpreted: CD45RA+CCR7+. These receptors all come from a man aged 25-45 years in good health.

CDR3 coding DNA: TGTGCCAGCAGCCAAGTCCCCGTGTCCTACGAGCAGTACTTC. It codes for CASSQVPVSYEQYF. J is TRBJ2-7 and V is TRBV14, with D unresolved. Germline lookup yields CDR1 SGHDN and CDR2 FVKESK. V lost 1 base and J lost 1, with 8 bases in between. The CDR3 is 14 residues long.

This clone showed up just once. The chain combines TRBV7-9 with TRBJ2-5; 9 nucleotides agree with TRBD1. The CDR3 extends over 15 amino acids. Germline CDR1 reads SEHNR; CDR2 reads FQNEAQ (reference sequence). After removal of 5 bases from V and 2 bases from J, the junction contained 6 bases not matched to a gene. CDR3 DNA: TGTGCCAGCAGCCAAAGGGACAGGGATCAAGAGACCCAGTACTTC. Amino acids: CASSQRDRDQETQYF.

The chain is built from TRBV11-2 and TRBJ2-3; 9 bases match TRBD2. CDR1 is SGHAT and CDR2 is FQNNGV in the germline V gene. The CDR3 length is 16 residues. The ends lost 3 bases at V and 4 bases at J; junction bases unmatched: 8. CDR3 sequence: CASSFRGRAEADTQYF. CDR3 bases: TGTGCCAGCAGCTTCCGCGGGAGGGCCGAAGCAGATACGCAGTATTTT.

The rearrangement uses TRBV14 and TRBJ2-5, with D hard to call. The CDR3 is 13 amino acids. V was trimmed by 8 bases and J by 7 bases, leaving 17 bases between them. Germline CDR1 and CDR2: SGHDN and FVKESK. The CDR3 region has the DNA TGTGCCAGCTCCACAGTGGGGTATGGGACCCAGTACTTC. It specifies CASSTVGYGTQYF.